These 11 T cell receptor beta chains share one sample of origin, sequenced in a study of cytotoxic CD8 clonotypes in ibrutinib-treated CLL. The method was immunoSEQ multiplex PCR; TCRdb's version includes in-frame clones alone and lacks a portion of them. There are about 160,000 clones in the sample; 70% to 85% occur only once, and about 1.9% lies in the top ten. Material: PBMCs, obtained after 12 months of ibrutinib treatment. The receptors here all came from a human donor with chronic lymphocytic leukemia.

The chain uses TRBV7-2 and TRBJ2-7, with no clear D. This CDR3 region has 12 residues. The V gene's germline CDR1 is SGHTA and CDR2 FQGNSA. Trimming pared 5 bases from V and 2 bases from J, leaving 7 bases between. The CDR3 nucleotides read TGTGCCAGCAGCCCAGTTACCTACGAGCAGTACTTC. The encoded protein is CASSPVTYEQYF.

This chain links TRBV7-8 with TRBJ2-2, with TRBD1 matching over 8 bases. The V gene end was trimmed by 6 bases and the J gene end by 7 bases; junction bases not matched to a gene: 7. Looked up from germline, CDR1 is SGHVS and CDR2 is FQNEAQ. The CDR3 totals 14 residues. The CDR3 nucleotides read TGTGCCAGCAGTTTCGGACAGGGTTTCGGGGAGCTGTTTTTT. Translation: CASSFGQGFGELFF.

The chain joins TRBV7-9 to TRBJ1-1; 7 bases align to TRBD1. J gave up 5 bases and V 1 base, and 4 bases lay outside the gene matches. From germline, CDR1 is SEHNR and CDR2 FQNEAQ (reference sequence). The CDR3 extends over 14 amino acids. Here the CDR3 DNA reads TGTGCCAGCAGCTTAGAGGGGGCGCTTACTGAAGCTTTCTTT. Its translation is CASSLEGALTEAFF.

A few counts support this clone. The chain recombines TRBV2 with TRBJ1-6; no clear D gene. Germline V CDR1 and CDR2: SNHLY, FYNNEI. This CDR3 has 14 residues. V shed 6 bases and J shed 6 bases, with 12 bases lying between them. CDR3 coding DNA: TGTGCCAGCAGCGGCCAGGCGGGTAATTCACCCCTCCACTTT. Its protein is CASSGQAGNSPLHF.

The J gene is TRBJ1-3, the V gene TRBV5-1; D is uncertain. V dropped 0 bases and J dropped 0 bases, with 10 bases sitting between them. Germline V gene lookup returns CDR1 SGHRS and CDR2 YFSETQ. The CDR3 extends over 16 amino acids. The CDR3: CASSLARSDSGNTIYF. The CDR3 DNA reads as TGCGCCAGCAGCTTGGCCAGGAGTGACTCTGGAAACACCATATATTTT.

The chain recombines TRBV4-3 with TRBJ2-3, with 7 positions matching TRBD1. The V gene's germline CDR1 is LGHNA and CDR2 YSLEER. This CDR3 has 13 residues. V was pared by 4 bases and J by 11 bases, with 9 bases of the junction left unmatched. The CDR3 region is CASSPIPQGLQYF. The CDR3 DNA reads TGCGCCAGCAGCCCAATCCCACAGGGGCTGCAGTATTTT.

This clone was recorded only once. The chain carries TRBV28 and TRBJ1-1, with D perhaps TRBD1 (5 bases). CDR1 and CDR2 (germline): MDHEN, SYDVKM. CDR3 length: 13 amino acids. V dropped 5 bases and J dropped 10 bases, with 17 bases sitting between them. The CDR3 sequence: CASSLGTVYVAFF. CDR3 sequence (DNA): TGTGCCAGCAGTCTTGGGACGGTGTATGTAGCTTTCTTT.

The chain links TRBV11-3 to TRBJ1-3, with D hard to call. The germline V gene encodes CDR1 SGHNT and CDR2 YENEEA. V shed 5 bases and J shed 0 bases, with 11 bases lying between them. This CDR3 is 15 amino acids long. CDR3 bases: TGTGCCAGCAGCCTTTATTCGGGCTCTGGAAACACCATATATTTT. Translated, it gives CASSLYSGSGNTIYF.

The chain employs TRBV15 and TRBJ2-4; D is perhaps TRBD2 (7 bases). The V end lost 3 bases, the J end lost 0 bases, and 15 bases lay between the germline ends. This CDR3 region has 17 residues. Germline assignment: CDR1 LNHNV and CDR2 YYDKDF (reference sequence). This CDR3 reads CATSSEGGALAKNIQYF. The CDR3 DNA reads TGTGCCACCAGCAGCGAAGGGGGGGCCCTAGCCAAAAACATTCAGTACTTC.

The V and J genes are TRBV14 and TRBJ2-1; 10 nucleotides match TRBD2. Germline-derived CDR1 and CDR2 are SGHDN and FVKESK. This CDR3 comprises 15 residues. V lost 6 bases and J lost 1; bases outside the gene matches: 3. In DNA form, the CDR3 reads TGTGCCAGCAGACGGACTAGCGGATCCTACAATGAGCAGTTCTTC. Protein sequence: CASRRTSGSYNEQFF.

The J gene is TRBJ1-5, the V gene TRBV28, with 9 bases aligning to TRBD1. Germline CDR1 reads MDHEN; CDR2 reads SYDVKM. With 5 bases clipped from V and 2 bases from J, the junction kept 7 bases outside the gene matches. The CDR3 is 16 residues long. CDR3 nucleotide sequence: TGTGCCAGCAGTCGCCAACAGGGGGCCGGCAATCAGCCCCAGCATTTT. Its translation is CASSRQQGAGNQPQHF.